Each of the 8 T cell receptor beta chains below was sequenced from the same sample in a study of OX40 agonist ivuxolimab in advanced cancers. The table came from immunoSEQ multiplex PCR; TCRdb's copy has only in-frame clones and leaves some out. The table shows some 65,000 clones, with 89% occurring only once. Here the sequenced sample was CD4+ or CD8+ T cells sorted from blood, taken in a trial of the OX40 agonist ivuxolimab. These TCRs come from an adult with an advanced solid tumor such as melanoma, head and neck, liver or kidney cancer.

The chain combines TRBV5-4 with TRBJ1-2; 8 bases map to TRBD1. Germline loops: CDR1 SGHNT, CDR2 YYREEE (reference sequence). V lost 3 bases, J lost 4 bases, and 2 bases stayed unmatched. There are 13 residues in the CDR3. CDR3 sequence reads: CASSSTGAYGYTF. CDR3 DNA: TGTGCCAGCAGCTCGACAGGGGCCTATGGCTACACCTTC. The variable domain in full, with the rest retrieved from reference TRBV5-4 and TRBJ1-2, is ETGVTQSPTHLIKTRGQQVTLRCSSQSGHNTVSWYQQALGQGPQFIFQYYREEENGRGNFPPRFSGLQFPNYSSELNVNALELDDSALYLCASSSTGAYGYTFGSGTRLTVV.

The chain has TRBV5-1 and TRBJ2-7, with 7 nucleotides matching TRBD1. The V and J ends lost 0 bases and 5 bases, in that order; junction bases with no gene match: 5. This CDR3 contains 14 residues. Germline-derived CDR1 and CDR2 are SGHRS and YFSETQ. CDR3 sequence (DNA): TGCGCCAGCAGCTTGGCAGGGGGTAAAAACGAGCAGTACTTC. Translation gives CASSLAGGKNEQYF.

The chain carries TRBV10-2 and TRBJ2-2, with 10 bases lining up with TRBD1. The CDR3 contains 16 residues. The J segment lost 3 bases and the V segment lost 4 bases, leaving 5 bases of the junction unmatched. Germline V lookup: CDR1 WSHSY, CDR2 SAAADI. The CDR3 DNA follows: TGCGCCAGCAGTGGGGGGACAGGGGTTTACACCGGGGAGCTGTTTTTT. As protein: CASSGGTGVYTGELFF.

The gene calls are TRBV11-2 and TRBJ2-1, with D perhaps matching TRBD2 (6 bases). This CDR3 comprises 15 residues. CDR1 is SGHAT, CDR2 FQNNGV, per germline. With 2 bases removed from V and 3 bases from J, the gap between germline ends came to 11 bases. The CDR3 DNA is TGTGCCAGCAGCTTAAGGGTAGCGGACTACAATGAGCAGTTCTTC. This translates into CASSLRVADYNEQFF.

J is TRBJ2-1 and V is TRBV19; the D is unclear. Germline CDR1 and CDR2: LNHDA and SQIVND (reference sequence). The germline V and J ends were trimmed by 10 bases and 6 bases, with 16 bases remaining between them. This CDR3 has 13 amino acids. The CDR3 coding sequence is TGTGCCATCGGGCCAGACCACTCCAATGAGCAGTTCTTC. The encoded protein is CAIGPDHSNEQFF.

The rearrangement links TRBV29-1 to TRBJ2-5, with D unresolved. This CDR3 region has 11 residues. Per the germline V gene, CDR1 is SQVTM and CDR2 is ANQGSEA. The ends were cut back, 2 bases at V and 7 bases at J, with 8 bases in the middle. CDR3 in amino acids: CSVELEGTQYF. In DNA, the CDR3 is TGCAGCGTTGAACTAGAAGGGACCCAGTACTTC.

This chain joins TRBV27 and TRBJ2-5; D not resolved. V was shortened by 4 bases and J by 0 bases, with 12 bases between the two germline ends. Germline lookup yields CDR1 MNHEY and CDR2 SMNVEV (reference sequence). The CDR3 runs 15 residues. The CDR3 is CASSYRHPYQETQYF. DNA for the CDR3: TGTGCCAGCAGTTACCGACACCCGTACCAAGAGACCCAGTACTTC.

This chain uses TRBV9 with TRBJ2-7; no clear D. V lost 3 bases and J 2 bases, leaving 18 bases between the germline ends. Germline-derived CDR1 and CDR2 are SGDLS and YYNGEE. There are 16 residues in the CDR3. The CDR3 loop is CASSEGVGNAAYEQYF. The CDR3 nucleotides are TGTGCCAGCAGCGAGGGTGTTGGAAACGCTGCCTACGAGCAGTACTTC.